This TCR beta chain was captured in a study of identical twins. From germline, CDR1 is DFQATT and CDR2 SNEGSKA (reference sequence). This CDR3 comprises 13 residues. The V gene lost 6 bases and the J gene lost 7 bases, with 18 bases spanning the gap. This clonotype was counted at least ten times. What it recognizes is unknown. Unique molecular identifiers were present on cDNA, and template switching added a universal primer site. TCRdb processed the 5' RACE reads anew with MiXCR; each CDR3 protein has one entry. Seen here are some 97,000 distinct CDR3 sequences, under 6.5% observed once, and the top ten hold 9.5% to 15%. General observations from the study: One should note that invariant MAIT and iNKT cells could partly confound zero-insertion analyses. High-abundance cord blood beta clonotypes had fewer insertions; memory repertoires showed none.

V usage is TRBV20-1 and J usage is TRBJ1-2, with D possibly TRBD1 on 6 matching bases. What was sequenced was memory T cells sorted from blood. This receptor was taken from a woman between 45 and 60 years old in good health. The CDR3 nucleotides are TGCAGTGCCACCGACAGGATAACCGCTGGCTACACCTTC. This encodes CSATDRITAGYTF.